This T cell receptor beta chain was recorded in a study of shared clonotypes between healthy human individuals. Trimming left V 6 bases short and J 1 base short, with 9 bases between. This CDR3 has 13 amino acids. From germline, CDR1 is MRHNA and CDR2 SNTAGT. This table comes from immunoSEQ multiplex PCR, and its TCRdb copy is limited to in-frame clones, with some not included. The sample records approximately 500,000 clones, over 70% being singletons. This sequence was found in a woman aged 40 to 49 in good health. Some clones in this sample may be carry-over from other donors' samples. This sequence joins TRBV6-4 and TRBJ1-1, with a possible D match to TRBD1 (5 bases). The sequenced sample was PBMCs. CDR3 amino acids: CASSSQENTEAFF. The CDR3, as DNA: TGTGCCAGCAGCTCACAGGAGAACACTGAAGCTTTCTTT.